This T cell receptor (beta chain) was retrieved from a study of radiotherapy plus CTLA-4 blockade in lung cancer. V shed 3 bases and J shed 5 bases, with 14 bases lying between them. This CDR3 region has 14 residues. Germline V lookup: CDR1 SGDLS, CDR2 YYNGEE. TCRdb's copy holds only in-frame clones and misses some; the assay was immunoSEQ multiplex PCR. Here the sample spans about 38,000 clones, about 68% being singletons. The specimen was peripheral blood, collected from a patient treated with radiotherapy plus ipilimumab. V is TRBV9 and J is TRBJ1-1, with D possibly being TRBD1 (6 bases). The sequence was obtained from a human donor with non-small cell lung cancer who had stable disease on radiotherapy plus ipilimumab. Written as DNA, the CDR3 is TGTGCCAGCAGCGGGGGACACCGAAGGACTGAAGCTTTCTTT. Encoded protein: CASSGGHRRTEAFF.